Detailed here is one T cell receptor (beta chain). The data are from a study of cytomegalovirus exposure and HLA in healthy donors. In germline, CDR1 is SNHLY, CDR2 FYNNEI. The CDR3 covers 13 residues. V was shortened by 10 bases and J by 3 bases, with 13 bases between the two germline ends. The PCR made use of 60 Vbeta and 13 Jbeta primers. Data came from immunoSEQ multiplex PCR; TCRdb stores just in-frame clones and leaves some out. The data show about 140,000 clones, about four fifths seen once. Sequences were obtained from PBMCs. The chain has TRBV2 and TRBJ2-1; perhaps TRBD2 as D (5 bases). This TCR was sampled from a man aged 40-50 years in good health and CMV-seropositive. The CDR3 here is CATARADYNEQFF. DNA for the CDR3: TGTGCCACCGCGCGGGCAGACTACAATGAGCAGTTCTTC.